The 11 T cell receptor beta chains below come from one sample, sequenced in a study of beta chain features in type 1 diabetes. Study-wide results and limits: TCRB CDR3 length was moderately but significantly reduced in all four CD4+ subsets of Type 1 diabetes patients.

Sequenced material consisted of expressed TCRB transcripts (all of the isolated RNA was reverse transcribed). The table came from immunoSEQ multiplex PCR; TCRdb's copy has only in-frame clones and leaves some out. The sample lists roughly 250,000 clones; roughly 22% were seen once. The antigens for these receptors are not known. Source material: naive CD4+ T cells from blood. Receptor source: a woman aged 40 to 50 with type 1 diabetes.

The V and J genes are TRBV21-1 and TRBJ2-5; the table gives TRBD2 as D, unverified against the DNA. TRBV21-1 is a pseudogene locus. The CDR3 has 14 amino acids. The CDR3 protein is CANRGLAGIETQYF. CDR3 bases: TGTGCCAACCGCGGACTAGCGGGAATAGAGACCCAGTACTTC.

This chain links TRBV4-2 with TRBJ1-2; no firm D call. CDR3 length: 12 amino acids. CDR1 LGHNA and CDR2 YNFKEQ come from the germline V gene. Trimming took 1 base from V and 5 from J, leaving 5 bases between them. The CDR3 bases are TGTGCCAGCAGCCAAGCTTCGTATGGCTACACCTTC. Translation: CASSQASYGYTF.

In this sample, this clone turned up a few times. V usage is TRBV9 and J usage is TRBJ2-4; the D gene is possibly TRBD1 (5 bases). CDR3 size: 15 residues. V lost 3 bases to trimming and J lost 1 base, with 11 bases between them. Germline assignment: CDR1 SGDLS and CDR2 YYNGEE. CDR3 amino acids: CASSGGTLAKNIQYF. CDR3 nucleotide sequence: TGTGCCAGCAGCGGGGGCACCTTGGCCAAAAACATTCAGTACTTC.

This clone was seen a few times. The rearrangement links TRBV9 to TRBJ2-1; TRBD2 agrees at 7 bases. The V segment lost 0 bases and the J segment 7 bases; nucleotides outside the gene matches: 7. This CDR3 is built from 15 residues. Germline CDR1 is SGDLS and CDR2 is YYNGEE. CDR3: CASSVGGGSPNEQFF. In DNA, the CDR3 is TGTGCCAGCAGCGTAGGGGGCGGGAGTCCTAATGAGCAGTTCTTC.

The V gene is TRBV4-3, the J gene TRBJ2-2, with TRBD2 identical over 14 bases. The length of the CDR3 is 16 residues. Germline V gene lookup returns CDR1 LGHNA and CDR2 YSLEER. V dropped 2 bases and J dropped 7; count of bases not matched to a gene: 3. The CDR3 is CASSQLTSGRGGELFF. The DNA for the CDR3 is TGCGCCAGCAGCCAACTGACTAGCGGGAGGGGCGGGGAGCTGTTTTTT.

This chain links TRBV6-5 with TRBJ1-5, with D maybe TRBD1 (5 bases). This CDR3 has 13 residues. The V gene's germline CDR1 is MNHEY and CDR2 SVGAGI. V lost 5 bases to trimming and J lost 5 bases, with 10 bases between them. The CDR3 is CASSQQEYQPQHF. The CDR3 bases are TGTGCCAGCAGTCAACAGGAGTATCAGCCCCAGCATTTT.

This clone turned up a few times. The chain employs TRBV7-9 and TRBJ2-3; no clear D gene. V was clipped by 1 base and J by 4 bases, with 12 bases between them. The germline CDR1 and CDR2 sequences are SEHNR and FQNEAQ (reference sequence). This CDR3 is 15 amino acids long. The CDR3 DNA reads as TGTGCCAGCAGCTTAGGGCCCGCCGCTTCAGATACGCAGTATTTT. Translating it yields CASSLGPAASDTQYF.

Only a few counts were recorded for this clone. The J gene is TRBJ2-5, the V gene TRBV11-1; 7 positions agree with TRBD1. After removal of 5 bases from V and 3 bases from J, the junction contained 3 bases not matched to a gene. CDR1 is SGHAT and CDR2 is FQDESV in the germline V gene (reference sequence). This CDR3 contains 13 residues. As DNA, the CDR3 is TGTGCCAGCAGCCTCGGGACAGAAGAGACCCAGTACTTC. Residues: CASSLGTEETQYF.

There are a few counts of this clone. V gene TRBV30 combines with J gene TRBJ2-1; 8 bases align to TRBD2. This CDR3 contains 15 residues. CDR1 GTSNPN and CDR2 SVGIG come from the germline V gene (reference sequence). Trimming at V came to 2 bases and at J to 2 bases, leaving 5 bases not matched to a gene. DNA of the CDR3: TGTGCCTGGAGTCTCTTAGCGGGGCCCTACAATGAGCAGTTCTTC. Encoded protein: CAWSLLAGPYNEQFF.

This clone has a handful of counts. In the same sample, other DNA sequences code for this CDR3. This rearrangement joins TRBV5-1 to TRBJ2-7; perhaps TRBD1 as D (6 bases). The length of the CDR3 is 13 residues. CDR1 and CDR2 from the germline V gene are SGHRS and YFSETQ. Trimming pared 4 bases from V and 2 bases from J, leaving 10 bases between. CDR3 in DNA: TGCGCCAGCAGCCCTGGACAGCCCTACGAGCAGTACTTC. Translated: CASSPGQPYEQYF.

This clone has more than one count but fewer than ten. The gene calls are TRBV4-2 and TRBJ1-1; D might be TRBD1 (6 bases). Trimming removed 4 bases at V and 1 base at J, with 19 bases between. The germline gives CDR1 LGHNA, CDR2 YNFKEQ. The CDR3 is made up of 17 amino acids. This chain's CDR3 is CASSPRPTGQTNTEAFF. DNA for the CDR3: TGTGCCAGCAGCCCCCGACCGACCGGACAGACGAACACTGAAGCTTTCTTT.